The TCR beta chain described here comes from a study of T cell responses to AZD1222 COVID-19 vaccine. Assay: immunoSEQ multiplex PCR; the TCRdb copy retains only in-frame clones and omits some. The sample holds some 140,000 clones, about 92% seen once. This clone has only one observation. The clonotype comes from an adult in good health. Sequencing used peripheral blood, obtained on day 0 of AZD1222 vaccination.

The CDR3 sequence: CASSYRDSYYNEQFF. The CDR3 DNA sequence: TGTGCCAGCAGTTACCGGGACTCCTACTACAATGAGCAGTTCTTC. This chain connects TRBV6-5 to TRBJ2-1, with a weak D call TRBD2 (6 bases). Germline V gene lookup returns CDR1 MNHEY and CDR2 SVGAGI. Trimming removed 2 bases at V and 3 bases at J, with 11 bases between. The CDR3 spans 15 residues.